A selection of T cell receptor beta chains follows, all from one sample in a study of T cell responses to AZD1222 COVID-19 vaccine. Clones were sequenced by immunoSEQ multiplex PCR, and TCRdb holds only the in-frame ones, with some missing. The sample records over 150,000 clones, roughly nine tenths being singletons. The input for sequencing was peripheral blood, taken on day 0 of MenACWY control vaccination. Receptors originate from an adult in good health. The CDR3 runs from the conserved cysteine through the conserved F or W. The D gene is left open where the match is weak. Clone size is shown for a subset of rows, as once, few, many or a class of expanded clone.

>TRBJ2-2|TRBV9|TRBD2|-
CASSGGLAGTGELFF
TGTGCCAGCAGCGGAGGACTAGCGGGCACCGGGGAGCTGTTTTTT
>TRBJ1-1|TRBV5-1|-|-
CASRDQGEAFF
TGCGCCAGCCGCGACCAGGGAGAAGCTTTCTTT
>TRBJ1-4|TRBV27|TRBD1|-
CASSFRGDEKLFF
TGTGCCAGCAGTTTCAGGGGGGATGAAAAACTGTTTTTT
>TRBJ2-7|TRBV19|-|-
CASSIGPGGTYEQYF
TGTGCCAGTAGTATAGGGCCTGGTGGGACCTACGAGCAGTACTTC
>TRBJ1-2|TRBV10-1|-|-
CASSDRVNYGYTF
TGCGCCAGCAGTGACAGGGTTAACTATGGCTACACCTTC
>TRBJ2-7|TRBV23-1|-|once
CASETPCSYEQYF
TGCGCCAGCGAGACCCCGTGCTCCTACGAGCAGTACTTC
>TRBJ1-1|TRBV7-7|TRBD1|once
CASSPGQGVNTEAFF
TGTGCTAGCAGCCCGGGACAGGGGGTGAACACTGAAGCTTTCTTT
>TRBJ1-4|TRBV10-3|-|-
CAISESGTLNEKLFF
TGTGCCATCAGTGAGTCCGGGACCCTGAATGAAAAACTGTTTTTT
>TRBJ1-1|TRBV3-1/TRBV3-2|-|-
CASSQESRGPVTEAFF
TGTGCCAGCAGCCAAGAGTCCCGGGGGCCCGTCACTGAAGCTTTCTTT
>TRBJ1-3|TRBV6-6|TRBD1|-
CASGETGGFGNTIYF
TGTGCCAGCGGGGAGACAGGGGGCTTCGGAAACACCATATATTTT
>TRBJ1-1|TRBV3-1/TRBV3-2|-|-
CASSRRFGMNTEAFF
TGTGCCAGCAGCCGTCGGTTCGGAATGAACACTGAAGCTTTCTTT
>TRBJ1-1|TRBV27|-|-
CASSSMDGGRTEAFF
TGTGCCAGCAGTTCCATGGACGGGGGTCGCACTGAAGCTTTCTTT
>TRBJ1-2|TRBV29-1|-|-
CSVEEGYHYGYTF
TGCAGCGTTGAAGAGGGTTATCACTATGGCTACACCTTC
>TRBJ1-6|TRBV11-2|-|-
CASSLDNSPLHF
TGTGCCAGCAGCTTAGATAATTCACCCCTCCACTTT
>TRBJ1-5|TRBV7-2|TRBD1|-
CASSRSGQDNQPQHF
TGTGCCAGCAGCCGTTCAGGACAGGACAATCAGCCCCAGCATTTT
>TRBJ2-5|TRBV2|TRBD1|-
CASSGTGEETQYF
TGTGCCAGCAGCGGGACAGGGGAAGAGACCCAGTACTTC
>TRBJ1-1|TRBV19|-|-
CASSSPGGANTEAFF
TGTGCCAGTAGTTCTCCCGGGGGCGCGAACACTGAAGCTTTCTTT
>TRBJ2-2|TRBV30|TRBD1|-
CAWPRTGGGELFF
TGTGCCTGGCCGCGGACAGGAGGAGGGGAGCTGTTTTTT
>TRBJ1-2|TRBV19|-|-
CATTTLHYGYTF
TGTGCCACTACGACCCTGCACTATGGCTACACCTTC
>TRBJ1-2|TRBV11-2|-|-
CASSLNQGGYGYTF
TGTGCCAGCAGCTTAAATCAGGGCGGCTATGGCTACACCTTC
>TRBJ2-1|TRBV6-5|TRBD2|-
CASSYGWGGNNEQFF
TGTGCCAGCAGTTACGGGTGGGGGGGGAACAATGAGCAGTTCTTC
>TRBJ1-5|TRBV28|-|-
CASRSGNNQPQHF
TGTGCCAGCAGATCAGGGAATAATCAGCCCCAGCATTTT
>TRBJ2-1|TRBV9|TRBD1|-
CASSPRDRFNEQFF
TGTGCCAGCAGCCCCCGGGACAGGTTCAATGAGCAGTTCTTC
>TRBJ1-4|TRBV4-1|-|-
CASSPTGADEKLFF
TGCGCCAGCAGCCCCACGGGGGCCGATGAAAAACTGTTTTTT
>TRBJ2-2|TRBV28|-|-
CASSPSWGSDTGELFF
TGTGCCAGCAGCCCATCCTGGGGTTCCGACACCGGGGAGCTGTTTTTT
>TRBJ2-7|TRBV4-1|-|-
CASSQEQLAATNEQYF
TGCGCCAGCAGCCAAGAACAACTAGCTGCGACCAACGAGCAGTACTTC
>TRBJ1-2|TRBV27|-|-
CASSVQGYGYTF
TGTGCCAGCAGTGTGCAAGGCTATGGCTACACCTTC
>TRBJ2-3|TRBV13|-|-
CASSLGPGQITDTQYF
TGTGCCAGCAGCTTAGGGCCAGGACAGATCACAGATACGCAGTATTTT